This T cell receptor beta chain is from a study of cytomegalovirus exposure and HLA in healthy donors. General observations from the study: One variant, a missense change in DCLRE1C, was linked in a later analysis to TCR beta V- and J-gene trimming. Sequencing artifact likely explains a cluster of highly shared sequence variants.

A remark on this clone: The antigen is not known.

V lost 6 bases and J lost 6; bases outside the gene matches: 5. This CDR3 region has 14 residues. CDR1 and CDR2 (germline): LNHDA, SQIVND (reference sequence). PCR primers comprised 60 Vbeta and 13 Jbeta primers. The repertoire was sequenced with immunoSEQ multiplex PCR; TCRdb's copy has only in-frame clones and lacks some. The table shows roughly 100,000 clones, with less than 85% occurring only once. The V and J genes are TRBV19 and TRBJ1-4; TRBD1 matches at 9 bases. The clonotype comes from a man in his sixties in good health and CMV-seronegative. Sample: PBMCs. The CDR3 loop reads CASRDRGGDEKLFF. The CDR3 DNA reads as TGTGCCAGTAGGGACAGGGGCGGGGATGAAAAACTGTTTTTT. The full variable domain, in which reference TRBV19 and TRBJ1-4 provide the parts outside the CDR3, is DGGITQSPKYLFRKEGQNVTLSCEQNLNHDAMYWYRQDPGQGLRLIYYSQIVNDFQKGDIAEGYSVSREKKESFPLTVTSAQKNPTAFYLCASRDRGGDEKLFFGSGTQLSVL.